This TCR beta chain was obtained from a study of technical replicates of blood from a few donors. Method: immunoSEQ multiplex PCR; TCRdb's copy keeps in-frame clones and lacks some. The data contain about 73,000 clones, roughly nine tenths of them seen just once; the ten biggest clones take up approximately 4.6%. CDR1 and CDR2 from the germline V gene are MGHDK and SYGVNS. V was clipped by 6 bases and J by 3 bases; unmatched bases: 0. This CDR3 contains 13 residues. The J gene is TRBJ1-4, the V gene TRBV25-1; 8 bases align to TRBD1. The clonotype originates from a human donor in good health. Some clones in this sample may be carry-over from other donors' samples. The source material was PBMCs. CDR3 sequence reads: CASRQGANEKLFF. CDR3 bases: TGTGCCAGCAGACAGGGGGCTAATGAAAAACTGTTTTTT.